The clone carrying this TCR beta chain occurred many times. The sample comes from a study of regulatory T cells in long-lasting Graves disease. Study-wide context: Antithyroid drugs had been taken under 3 months by newly diagnosed Graves' patients.

CDR3-region Arm-PCR and iRepertoire HTBI primers produced the TCR beta libraries. TCRdb itself ran the multiplex PCR reads through MiXCR, one entry per CDR3 protein. In the table there are 580,000 or so distinct CDR3 sequences, around 16% of which are singletons. CDR1 and CDR2 (germline): GTSNPN, SVGIG (reference sequence). The CDR3 is 13 amino acids. The ends were cut back, 8 bases at V and 4 bases at J, with 17 bases in the middle. Time point given: newly diagnosed GD, antithyroid drugs for less than 3 months. From PBMCs, RNA was extracted and then used to make the TCR library. Separately, the same data were catalogued under a study of T cells in Graves' hyperthyroidism and ophthalmopathy. That source notes: Absent ophthalmopathy progression within 18 months defined stable Graves' hyperthyroidism. Hyperthyroidism, newly diagnosed and lasting under 2 months, affected patients aged 18 to 65.

The origin of this receptor is a man aged 18-30 years with Graves disease. This sequence joins TRBV30 and TRBJ1-1; no definite D call. Sequenced material: peripheral blood mononuclear cells (PBMCs), taken at new diagnosis, from a patient treated with antithyroid drugs. The CDR3 bases are TGTGCCCGCACAAGGAGGGATGGCACTGAAGCTTTCTTT. It translates to CARTRRDGTEAFF.